A single sample gave rise to the 30 T cell receptor beta chains below, sequenced in a study of T-cell reconstitution after alpha-beta-depleted transplantation in children listed by TCRdb under 2016. Libraries were constructed by PCR. Sequencing was performed on an Illumina HiSeq 2500. To normalize quantification of the TCRbeta repertoire, the TCR libraries were built with molecular barcoding that relied on unique molecular identifiers. Through fastp at Q25 and MiXCR, TCRdb rebuilt clones from the public reads, retaining in-frame beta chains. A single entry per CDR3 protein holds the most common genes and DNA from its merged rows. Present in this sample are hundreds of thousands of distinct CDR3 sequences, around 12% of which were seen just once. The ten most abundant clones make up about 2.4% of the sample. The sequenced sample was PBMCs from the stem cell graft donor, obtained from the stem cell graft. These TCRs come from a human donor who donated a stem cell graft to a child with acute lymphoblastic leukemia.

There are many counts of this clonotype. The chain has TRBV20-1 and TRBJ2-3; 11 bases line up with TRBD2. V was clipped by 5 bases and J by 2 bases; unmatched bases: 6. The germline gives CDR1 DFQATT, CDR2 SNEGSKA (reference sequence). The length of the CDR3 is 15 residues. As DNA, the CDR3 is TGCAGTGCTTCCGATAGCGGGAGGGCCACAGATACGCAGTATTTT. Its protein product is CSASDSGRATDTQYF.

At least ten counts were recorded for this clonotype. CDR3 sequence reads: CASSFQGGFQETQYF. In DNA, the CDR3 is TGTGCCAGCAGCTTTCAGGGGGGCTTTCAAGAGACCCAGTACTTC. V and J are TRBV7-2 and TRBJ2-5; weak D call: TRBD1 (7 bases). The germline V gene encodes CDR1 SGHTA and CDR2 FQGNSA. The CDR3 is made up of 15 amino acids. V lost 3 bases, J lost 2 bases, and 13 bases lay in between.

There are many counts of this clonotype. J is TRBJ2-7 and V is TRBV6-6; possibly TRBD1 for D (6 bases). The V and J ends lost 6 bases and 7 bases respectively, with 13 bases between them. Germline assignment: CDR1 MNHNY and CDR2 SVGAGI (reference sequence). The CDR3 sequence is 12 residues long. The CDR3: CASSNAGTEQYF. The DNA of the CDR3 is TGTGCCAGCAGCAACGCCGGGACAGAGCAGTACTTC.

This clonotype was seen at least ten times. The chain employs TRBV20-1 and TRBJ2-3, with 13 nucleotides matching TRBD2. This CDR3 spans 16 amino acids. Germline trimming cut 0 bases from V and 3 bases from J; bases unmatched to any gene: 3. The germline gives CDR1 DFQATT, CDR2 SNEGSKA (reference sequence). The CDR3 reads CSARDQTSGRTDTQYF. In DNA, the CDR3 is TGCAGTGCTAGAGACCAGACTAGCGGGAGGACAGATACGCAGTATTTT.

This clonotype occurred a few times. This chain joins TRBV20-1 and TRBJ2-7; the D gene is possibly TRBD2 (8 bases). The CDR3 sequence is 14 residues long. Deletions cut 0 bases from V and 7 bases from J, with 16 bases between. In germline, CDR1 is DFQATT, CDR2 SNEGSKA (reference sequence). CDR3 sequence: CSARDREGAREQYF. The CDR3 DNA reads TGCAGTGCTAGAGATCGGGAGGGGGCTCGGGAGCAGTACTTC.

This clonotype was observed at least ten times. The genes are TRBV5-1 and TRBJ1-4; a possible D gene is TRBD1 (5 bases). Germline CDR1 and CDR2: SGHRS and YFSETQ. V lost 0 bases and J lost 7, with 10 bases in between. The CDR3 sequence is 14 residues long. The CDR3 bases are TGCGCCAGCAGCTTGGCTGAGGGGATTGAAAAACTGTTTTTT. Encoded protein: CASSLAEGIEKLFF.

The chain carries TRBV10-3 and TRBJ2-7; 11 nucleotides match TRBD2. Trimming at V came to 5 bases and at J to 0 bases, leaving 6 bases not matched to a gene. Germline assignment: CDR1 ENHRY and CDR2 SYGVKD. This CDR3 is 16 amino acids long. The CDR3 sequence: CAISTISGGGSYEQYF. As DNA, the CDR3 is TGTGCCATCAGTACTATTAGCGGGGGGGGCTCCTACGAGCAGTACTTC.

This clonotype has ten or more counts. The chain combines TRBV6-1 with TRBJ1-1; 7 bases map to TRBD1. Germline assignment: CDR1 MNHNS and CDR2 SASEGT. V lost 5 bases, J lost 4 bases, and 7 bases stayed unmatched. This CDR3 contains 14 residues. This CDR3 is CASSQGGESTEAFF. DNA for the CDR3: TGTGCCAGCAGTCAGGGGGGGGAGAGCACTGAAGCTTTCTTT.

The V gene is TRBV5-1, the J gene TRBJ2-7; D possibly corresponds to TRBD1 (6 bases). Germline CDR1 is SGHRS and CDR2 is YFSETQ. This CDR3 contains 14 residues. V gave up 1 base and J gave up 3 bases, with 11 bases separating them. CDR3 sequence reads: CASSLIGQSYEQYF. For the CDR3, the DNA is TGCGCCAGCAGCTTGATTGGACAGAGCTACGAGCAGTACTTC.

This clonotype was recorded many times. CDR3 nucleotides: TGTGCCAGCAGCGCTACCGGGGCTGGGGATGAGCAGTTCTTC. This encodes CASSATGAGDEQFF. The V and J genes are TRBV5-6 and TRBJ2-1; D tentatively fits TRBD1 or TRBD2 (5 bases each). CDR1 SGHDT and CDR2 YYEEEE come from the germline V gene. CDR3 size: 14 residues. Deletions cut 4 bases from V and 8 bases from J, with 16 bases between.

This clonotype was seen many times. The chain is built from TRBV29-1 and TRBJ1-1; possible D gene TRBD1, 5 bases. This CDR3 is 13 amino acids long. The V end was cut by 6 bases, the J end by 3 bases, with 14 bases between. Germline V lookup: CDR1 SQVTM, CDR2 ANQGSEA. CDR3: CSVWDLRDTEAFF. As DNA, the CDR3 is TGCAGCGTCTGGGACCTTAGGGACACTGAAGCTTTCTTT.

This clonotype occurred many times. The chain employs TRBV5-1 and TRBJ1-4; tentatively, D is TRBD1 (5 bases). Germline CDR1 and CDR2: SGHRS and YFSETQ. V was trimmed by 4 bases and J by 1 base, leaving 8 bases between them. CDR3 size: 14 residues. DNA for the CDR3: TGCGCCAGCAGCGCCGGGGGAACTAATGAAAAACTGTTTTTT. Amino acid sequence: CASSAGGTNEKLFF.

This chain connects TRBV7-9 to TRBJ2-7, with a weak D call TRBD2 (6 bases). There are 17 residues in the CDR3. The germline V and J ends were trimmed by 5 bases and 1 base, with 21 bases remaining between them. Germline V CDR1 and CDR2: SEHNR, FQNEAQ (reference sequence). The CDR3: CASSNRRGERRSYEQYF. The CDR3 DNA follows: TGTGCCAGCAGCAACCGACGCGGGGAAAGGAGGTCCTACGAGCAGTACTTC.

This clonotype was seen ten or more times. The V gene is TRBV9, the J gene TRBJ2-7, with 8 bases that match TRBD2. Germline assignment: CDR1 SGDLS and CDR2 YYNGEE. V lost 0 bases to trimming and J lost 0 bases; unmatched junction nucleotides: 2. CDR3 length: 15 residues. This CDR3 reads CASSVGLARSYEQYF. As DNA, the CDR3 is TGTGCCAGCAGCGTAGGACTAGCGCGCTCCTACGAGCAGTACTTC.

This rearrangement joins TRBV15 to TRBJ2-1, with a tentative D call TRBD2 (6 bases). The germline CDR1 and CDR2 sequences are LNHNV and YYDKDF (reference sequence). V was shortened by 1 base and J by 8 bases, with 9 bases between the two germline ends. The CDR3 runs to 13 residues. The CDR3 DNA follows: TGTGCCACCAGCAGAGGCGGGATCGATGAGCAGTTCTTC. This sequence encodes CATSRGGIDEQFF.

This clonotype showed up just a few times. The V and J genes are TRBV12-3 or TRBV12-4 and TRBJ1-5; 7 bases map to TRBD1. The CDR3 consists of 16 residues. V lost 4 bases and J lost 1; bases outside the gene matches: 7. The CDR3 DNA reads TGTGCCAGCAGTTCCAAACTCAGGGGGAGCAATCAGCCCCAGCATTTT. Its translation: CASSSKLRGSNQPQHF.

The chain recombines TRBV12-3 or TRBV12-4 with TRBJ2-2, with 8 bases fitting TRBD1. J was trimmed by 1 base and V by 6 bases; bases with no gene match: 7. CDR3 length equals 16 residues. CDR3 coding DNA: TGTGCCAGCAGCCCCGGGACAGGTGTGAACACCGGGGAGCTGTTTTTT. Protein sequence: CASSPGTGVNTGELFF.

This chain links TRBV7-8 with TRBJ2-2; maybe TRBD1 (6 bases). The CDR3 covers 14 residues. The V end lost 8 bases, the J end lost 6 bases, and 16 bases lay between the germline ends. Looked up from germline, CDR1 is SGHVS and CDR2 is FQNEAQ. The CDR3: CASGTGHLSGELFF. CDR3 nucleotides: TGTGCCAGCGGAACAGGGCATCTCTCCGGGGAGCTGTTTTTT.

This clonotype was counted many times. The V gene is TRBV7-2, the J gene TRBJ1-6; no definite D call. CDR3 length: 15 amino acids. CDR1 and CDR2 from the germline V gene are SGHTA and FQGNSA. Trimming stripped 5 bases from V and 7 bases from J, with 15 bases between. The CDR3 here is CASSAPYSKNSPLHF. CDR3 coding DNA: TGTGCCAGCAGCGCCCCGTATAGTAAAAATTCACCCCTCCACTTT.

For this clonotype: This could be a read error, since a much larger clone is one nucleotide away. The chain combines TRBV7-9 with TRBJ2-5; TRBD2 might be the D (5 bases). Germline V CDR1 and CDR2: SEHNR, FQNEAQ (reference sequence). This CDR3 comprises 13 residues. The CDR3 DNA sequence: TGTGGCAGCAGCTTGGTGGGAGACGAGACCCAGTACTTC. Translated: CGSSLVGDETQYF. Looking up the rest from reference TRBV7-9 and TRBJ2-5 gives the full variable domain: DTGVSQNPRHKITKRGQNVTFRCDPISEHNRLYWYRQTLGQGPEFLTYFQNEAQLEKSRLLSDRFSAERPKGSFSTLEIQRTEQGDSAMYLCGSSLVGDETQYFGPGTRLLVL.

This clonotype was picked up many times. The chain employs TRBV4-3 and TRBJ2-7; D might be TRBD2 (6 bases). The CDR3 loop spans 15 amino acids. The germline CDR1 and CDR2 sequences are LGHNA and YSLEER. V lost 0 bases to trimming and J lost 3 bases, with 12 bases between them. The CDR3 DNA follows: TGCGCCAGCAGCCAAGAATGGCGGGGCGACTACGAGCAGTACTTC. Translated: CASSQEWRGDYEQYF.

This clonotype appeared many times. The chain employs TRBV5-1 and TRBJ2-1; 12 bases agree with TRBD1. There are 15 residues in the CDR3. Germline CDR1 reads SGHRS; CDR2 reads YFSETQ. V shed 7 bases, J shed 7 bases, and the junction held 9 bases outside the gene matches. CDR3 in DNA: TGCGCCAGCTCCGGGACAGGGGGCTTAATGAATGAGCAGTTCTTC. This encodes CASSGTGGLMNEQFF.

This clonotype has at least ten counts. The chain couples TRBV28 to TRBJ2-3; 13 nucleotides line up with TRBD2. The CDR3 runs 17 residues. V gave up 4 bases and J gave up 2 bases; unmatched junction bases: 6. From germline, CDR1 is MDHEN and CDR2 SYDVKM. CDR3 sequence reads: CASSSPGLAGFTDTQYF. CDR3 DNA sequence: TGTGCCAGCAGTTCTCCGGGACTAGCGGGGTTCACAGATACGCAGTATTTT.

Ten or more counts support this clonotype. This chain links TRBV4-2 with TRBJ2-7; 7 positions match TRBD1. Germline V gene data show CDR1 as LGHNA and CDR2 as YNFKEQ. The CDR3 runs to 15 residues. V gave up 0 bases and J gave up 2 bases; unmatched junction bases: 4. CDR3 sequence reads: CASSQDIQGAYEQYF. As DNA, the CDR3 is TGTGCCAGCAGCCAAGATATTCAGGGGGCCTACGAGCAGTACTTC.

This clonotype has ten or more counts. The CDR3 reads CASSLFRGDEQFF. CDR3 DNA: TGTGCCAGCAGCTTGTTTAGGGGGGATGAGCAGTTCTTC. V gene TRBV7-2 combines with J gene TRBJ2-1; D could derive from TRBD1 or TRBD2 (6 bases each). Germline V lookup: CDR1 SGHTA, CDR2 FQGNSA. The length of the CDR3 is 13 residues. V dropped 3 bases and J dropped 8 bases, with 11 bases sitting between them.

This clonotype was counted many times. This sequence joins TRBV12-3 or TRBV12-4 and TRBJ1-1; TRBD1 matches 10 bases. This CDR3 is 18 amino acids long. V was clipped by 3 bases and J by 3 bases; unmatched bases: 13. CDR3 region: CASSLYLIRGTGDTEAFF. The CDR3 bases are TGTGCCAGCAGTTTGTATTTAATTCGGGGGACAGGGGACACTGAAGCTTTCTTT.

Many counts were recorded for this clonotype. The chain combines TRBV12-3 or TRBV12-4 with TRBJ1-5, with no clear D. The V end was cut by 6 bases, the J end by 7 bases, with 16 bases between. The CDR3 has 14 amino acids. CDR3 in amino acids: CASSNREVYQPQHF. The CDR3 bases are TGTGCCAGCAGCAATAGGGAGGTGTACCAGCCCCAGCATTTT.

The sample holds many counts of this clonotype. The chain carries TRBV20-1 and TRBJ2-2; 9 bases are shared with TRBD1. Unmatched junction bases numbered 14, after V lost 3 bases and J lost 6 bases. This CDR3 has 17 amino acids. Germline loops: CDR1 DFQATT, CDR2 SNEGSKA (reference sequence). The CDR3 sequence is CSASRQWWDRASGELFF. The CDR3, as DNA: TGCAGTGCTAGTAGACAATGGTGGGACAGGGCCTCCGGGGAGCTGTTTTTT.

The sample holds many counts of this clonotype. The genes are TRBV7-8 and TRBJ2-7, with D perhaps being TRBD1 or TRBD2 (6 bases each). V was clipped by 0 bases and J by 7 bases, with 13 bases between them. This CDR3 spans 14 amino acids. The germline gives CDR1 SGHVS, CDR2 FQNEAQ. CDR3 nucleotide sequence: TGTGCCAGCAGCTTAGCGGGGGGCGGAATAGAGCAGTACTTC. Translated, it gives CASSLAGGGIEQYF. The full variable domain, completed using reference TRBV7-8 and TRBJ2-7, is GAGVSQSPRYKVAKRGQDVALRCDPISGHVSLFWYQQALGQGPEFLTYFQNEAQLDKSGLPSDRFFAERPEGSVSTLKIQRTQQEDSAVYLCASSLAGGGIEQYFGPGTRLTVT.

This clonotype was counted ten times or more. The J gene is TRBJ2-5, the V gene TRBV10-3, with 10 bases that match TRBD1. Germline V gives CDR1 ENHRY, CDR2 SYGVKD. The CDR3 has 16 residues. Trimming took 4 bases from V and 5 from J; bases not matched to a gene: 10. The CDR3 DNA is TGTGCCATCAGTGGTGACAGGGGGCAAAAAAGGGAGACCCAGTACTTC. This codes for CAISGDRGQKRETQYF.